This paragraph covers one TCR beta chain sequence. Germline assignment: CDR1 MNHNS and CDR2 SASEGT. With V trimmed by 2 bases and J by 5 bases, 11 bases remained unmatched. The CDR3 covers 19 residues. Assay: immunoSEQ multiplex PCR; the TCRdb copy retains only in-frame clones and omits some. This table has tens of thousands of clones, 79% appearing once. The data derive from a study of PD-L1 blockade in urothelial cancer. Study in general: Male patients with bladder-origin urothelial cancer numbered about nine tenths of the roughly 29. Peripheral blood specimens exhibited a median yield of around 140,000 T cells.

Regarding time point: pretreatment peripheral blood. Each patient gave between 1 and 8 samples, pretreatment and on-treatment. Sample: PBMCs, taken around atezolizumab (anti-PD-L1) treatment. The TCR sequence derives from a man aged 70-80 years with urothelial cancer. The chain links TRBV6-1 to TRBJ2-1, with 14 bases lining up with TRBD2. CDR3 nucleotides: TGTGCCAGCAGTGAATACGGACTAGCGGGGGGATCCCCAGACAATGAGCAGTTCTTC. This sequence encodes CASSEYGLAGGSPDNEQFF.